The 23 T cell receptor beta chains in this list originate from one sample, sequenced in a study of T cells after yellow fever vaccination. TCRdb reprocessed the 5' RACE reads with MiXCR, giving one entry per CDR3 protein. The sample contains about 630,000 distinct CDR3 sequences, approximately 13% of which appear only once. Specimen: PBMCs, collected on the day of the yellow fever booster vaccination. All receptors come from a man aged 25 to 40 who received the YFV17D yellow fever vaccine.

This clonotype turned up a few times. The chain joins TRBV6-1 to TRBJ2-7, with TRBD2 as a possible D gene (6 bases). Germline V gene lookup returns CDR1 MNHNS and CDR2 SASEGT. Trimming shortened V by 7 bases and J by 1 base, and 14 bases separated the two germline ends. The CDR3 spans 14 residues. In DNA form, the CDR3 reads TGTGCCAGCAACCACGGGGGAAGGTCCTACGAGCAGTACTTC. This gives the protein CASNHGGRSYEQYF.

In this sample, this clonotype turned up a few times. This sequence joins TRBV29-1 and TRBJ2-3; 7 bases align to TRBD1. Germline CDR1 reads SQVTM; CDR2 reads ANQGSEA. CDR3 length: 14 residues. V was pared by 4 bases and J by 0 bases, with 4 bases of the junction left unmatched. CDR3 loop: CSVGQTGSTDTQYF. CDR3 nucleotide sequence: TGCAGCGTTGGACAGACAGGGAGCACAGATACGCAGTATTTT.

This chain connects TRBV4-3 to TRBJ1-2, with a possible D match to TRBD1 (6 bases). This CDR3 contains 16 residues. Per the germline V gene, CDR1 is LGHNA and CDR2 is YSLEER. Between the trimmed V and J ends, which lost 0 bases and 8 bases, there was a span of 19 bases. The CDR3 region has the DNA TGCGCCAGCAGCCAAGATGGACGGACAGTTTTAGAAGGCTACACCTTC. Its translation is CASSQDGRTVLEGYTF.

V and J are TRBV20-1 and TRBJ2-7, with D perhaps TRBD1 (5 bases). Per the germline V gene, CDR1 is DFQATT and CDR2 is SNEGSKA (reference sequence). The CDR3 totals 14 residues. Trimming left V 4 bases short and J 3 bases short, with 16 bases between. The CDR3 region is CSAILQGGFYEQYF. CDR3 sequence (DNA): TGCAGTGCTATCCTCCAGGGTGGGTTCTACGAGCAGTACTTC.

In its sample, this clonotype was seen a few times. The chain employs TRBV5-4 and TRBJ2-3, with 11 positions matching TRBD2. Germline-derived CDR1 and CDR2 are SGHNT and YYREEE (reference sequence). The CDR3 covers 15 residues. Trimming at V came to 0 bases and at J to 8 bases, leaving 5 bases not matched to a gene. The DNA for the CDR3 is TGTGCCAGCAGCTTGGTACTAGCGGGGGCAGGTACGCAGTATTTT. Residues: CASSLVLAGAGTQYF.

This clonotype occurred a few times. DNA of the CDR3: TGTGCCAGCAGTTACTCGGACAGGACCTACGAGCAGTACTTC. Protein sequence: CASSYSDRTYEQYF. The chain recombines TRBV6-5 with TRBJ2-7; 7 nucleotides align to TRBD1. Germline assignment: CDR1 MNHEY and CDR2 SVGAGI. The CDR3 is 14 residues long. The V gene end was trimmed by 0 bases and the J gene end by 2 bases; junction bases not matched to a gene: 1.

V gene TRBV5-1 combines with J gene TRBJ2-7, with TRBD1 matching 8 bases. With 4 bases clipped from V and 1 base from J, the junction kept 4 bases outside the gene matches. The CDR3 is 14 residues long. Germline values: CDR1 SGHRS, CDR2 YFSETQ. This CDR3 is CASSTQGASYEQYF. In DNA form, the CDR3 reads TGCGCCAGCAGCACCCAGGGGGCGTCCTACGAGCAGTACTTC.

The chain is built from TRBV6-6 and TRBJ2-7, with 13 bases that match TRBD2. This CDR3 region has 13 residues. CDR1 is MNHNY, CDR2 SVGAGI, per germline (reference sequence). Unmatched junction bases numbered 5, after V lost 11 bases and J lost 4 bases. CDR3 protein: CASKGLAGYEQYF. CDR3 nucleotides: TGTGCCTCCAAGGGACTAGCGGGGTACGAGCAGTACTTC.

The rearrangement joins TRBV29-1 to TRBJ2-3; D is undetermined. The CDR3 is 13 residues long. V dropped 4 bases and J dropped 4 bases, with 12 bases sitting between them. Germline CDR1 is SQVTM and CDR2 is ANQGSEA. The CDR3 protein is CSVAVGLADTQYF. CDR3 nucleotide sequence: TGCAGCGTTGCGGTAGGTTTGGCAGATACGCAGTATTTT.

This clonotype turned up a few times. This chain links TRBV7-3 with TRBJ2-3, with D uncertain. The CDR3 has 15 amino acids. In germline, CDR1 is SGHTA, CDR2 FQGTGA. V shed 3 bases and J shed 3 bases, with 13 bases lying between them. As DNA, the CDR3 is TGTGCCAGCAGCTTTGGCGACCCCGCGACAGATACGCAGTATTTT. It translates to CASSFGDPATDTQYF.

In its sample, this clonotype was seen a few times. The chain recombines TRBV5-1 with TRBJ2-3; D may be TRBD2 (6 bases). Germline CDR1 is SGHRS and CDR2 is YFSETQ. CDR3 length: 13 amino acids. Deletions cut 6 bases from V and 3 bases from J, with 11 bases between. The CDR3 loop reads CASTGSKTDTQYF. CDR3 DNA: TGCGCCAGCACCGGGAGTAAGACAGATACGCAGTATTTT.

In its sample, this clonotype was seen a few times. The chain combines TRBV5-1 with TRBJ1-4, with 8 nucleotides matching TRBD1. CDR1 is SGHRS, CDR2 YFSETQ, per germline. Unmatched junction bases numbered 10, after V lost 4 bases and J lost 8 bases. The CDR3 covers 15 residues. For the CDR3, the DNA is TGCGCCAGCAGCCCGAGACAGGGGTTGAAGGAAAAACTGTTTTTT. It is translated as CASSPRQGLKEKLFF.

This clonotype was seen only a few times. The chain joins TRBV6-1 to TRBJ2-7, with D perhaps matching TRBD1 or TRBD2 (6 bases each). There are 17 residues in the CDR3. Germline V gene lookup returns CDR1 MNHNS and CDR2 SASEGT. Trimming took off 6 bases at V and 5 bases at J, with 26 bases between the two ends. DNA for the CDR3: TGTGCCAGCAGACCCCAGGAGGGGGTAGGCTTGTGGGACGAGCAGTACTTC. Its protein product is CASRPQEGVGLWDEQYF.

The chain carries TRBV12-3 or TRBV12-4 and TRBJ2-3; 10 positions agree with TRBD1. The CDR3 is 16 residues long. The J segment lost 1 base and the V segment lost 4 bases, leaving 5 bases of the junction unmatched. The CDR3 DNA reads as TGTGCCAGCAGTTCACGACAGGGGGCTGGCACAGATACGCAGTATTTT. It codes for CASSSRQGAGTDTQYF.

This clonotype came up a few times. The gene calls are TRBV9 and TRBJ2-7; TRBD2 matches at 7 bases. The CDR3 totals 14 residues. Germline V CDR1 and CDR2: SGDLS, YYNGEE. V lost 3 bases, J lost 7 bases, and 10 bases stayed unmatched. CDR3 loop: CASSDQPSGGEQYF. The DNA of the CDR3 is TGTGCCAGCAGCGACCAACCCTCGGGGGGAGAGCAGTACTTC.

This clonotype was picked up many times. The gene calls are TRBV7-2 and TRBJ2-1; 8 bases map to TRBD1. Trimming cost V 4 bases and J 10 bases; bases outside gene matches: 6. Germline V gives CDR1 SGHTA, CDR2 FQGNSA. The CDR3 has 13 residues. CDR3 amino acids: CASSSGQGREQFF. Written as DNA, the CDR3 is TGTGCCAGCAGCTCCGGACAGGGTCGGGAGCAGTTCTTC.

The chain recombines TRBV30 with TRBJ1-2; D is unclear. The CDR3 sequence is 14 residues long. V was pared by 4 bases and J by 5 bases, with 17 bases between. CDR1 and CDR2 from the germline V gene are GTSNPN and SVGIG (reference sequence). The CDR3 region has the DNA TGTGCCTGGACTGACGGACGCGTCGGATATGGCTACACCTTC. Translation gives CAWTDGRVGYGYTF.

This chain links TRBV28 with TRBJ2-5, with TRBD2 as a possible D gene (6 bases). CDR1 is MDHEN, CDR2 SYDVKM, per germline. Deletions cut 7 bases from V and 5 bases from J, with 11 bases between. CDR3 length equals 12 residues. The CDR3 here is CASTGGGETQYF. Written as DNA, the CDR3 is TGTGCCAGCACGGGCGGAGGGGAGACCCAGTACTTC.

The chain couples TRBV11-2 to TRBJ2-3; the match to TRBD2 covers 9 bases. This CDR3 contains 19 residues. Unmatched junction bases numbered 13, after V lost 3 bases and J lost 0 bases. Germline loops: CDR1 SGHAT, CDR2 FQNNGV. CDR3 nucleotide sequence: TGTGCCAGCAGCTTGGACTCTCCTTCCGCGGGAGGGAGCACAGATACGCAGTATTTT. It encodes CASSLDSPSAGGSTDTQYF.

In its sample, this clonotype was seen a few times. This chain connects TRBV7-2 to TRBJ1-2, with 10 bases matching TRBD1. J gave up 10 bases and V 5 bases, and 10 bases lay outside the gene matches. This CDR3 is 14 amino acids long. Germline CDR1 is SGHTA and CDR2 is FQGNSA. In DNA form, the CDR3 reads TGTGCCAGCAGCCCCAACCGGGACAGGGGAGACTACACCTTC. Amino acid sequence: CASSPNRDRGDYTF.

This clonotype was seen a few times. The V gene is TRBV4-3, the J gene TRBJ2-1, with 16 bases lining up with TRBD2. Germline V gene sequence: CDR1 LGHNA, CDR2 YSLEER. The CDR3 has 18 amino acids. With V trimmed by 5 bases and J by 6 bases, 10 bases remained unmatched. The CDR3 nucleotides read TGCGCCAGCAGCAAGGGACTAGCGGGAGGGGGGGGAAGCAATGAGCAGTTCTTC. Its protein is CASSKGLAGGGGSNEQFF.

This clonotype was recorded many times. The chain uses TRBV20-1 and TRBJ2-1; D is possibly TRBD2 (6 bases). The CDR3 loop spans 13 amino acids. Trimming took off 3 bases at V and 16 bases at J, with 22 bases between the two ends. Germline V gives CDR1 DFQATT, CDR2 SNEGSKA (reference sequence). CDR3 in DNA: TGCAGTGCTAGGAACGGGCGCGGGAAGGCCAATTTCTTC. Its translation: CSARNGRGKANFF.

The V call is TRBV7-6, the J call TRBJ2-7; D possibly corresponds to TRBD1 (6 bases). CDR3 size: 13 residues. V was trimmed by 3 bases and J by 3 bases, leaving 9 bases between them. From germline, CDR1 is SGHVS and CDR2 FNYEAQ. CDR3 nucleotide sequence: TGTGCCAGCAGCTTGGGGGCCTTCTACGAGCAGTACTTC. Protein sequence: CASSLGAFYEQYF.